The next 21 T cell receptor beta chains were all read from a single sample in a study of blood T cell repertoires in COVID-19. The table came from immunoSEQ multiplex PCR; TCRdb's copy has only in-frame clones and leaves some out. The table has about 120,000 clones, approximately 90% seen once. Specimen: peripheral blood. The receptors come from a woman in her fifties or sixties with acute or convalescent COVID-19.

In its sample, this clone was seen a few times. This chain connects TRBV15 to TRBJ2-1, with 7 bases that match TRBD2. Germline V CDR1 and CDR2: LNHNV, YYDKDF (reference sequence). V was pared by 0 bases and J by 15 bases, with 17 bases of the junction left unmatched. The CDR3 runs to 16 residues. CDR3 sequence: CATSREGGGTNERGFF. CDR3 DNA: TGTGCCACCAGCAGAGAGGGGGGAGGGACCAATGAGCGTGGGTTCTTC.

This sequence joins TRBV3-1 (or the pseudogene TRBV3-2) and TRBJ2-3; 10 bases align to TRBD1. CDR3 length: 14 amino acids. V gave up 4 bases and J gave up 3 bases; unmatched junction bases: 1. Germline V gene lookup returns CDR1 LGHDT and CDR2 YNNKEL (reference sequence). The CDR3 region has the DNA TGTGCCAGCAGCCCGGGACAGGGGACAGATACGCAGTATTTT. Amino acid sequence: CASSPGQGTDTQYF.

This chain links TRBV19 with TRBJ1-5, with D unclear. Trimming took off 7 bases at V and 6 bases at J, with 19 bases between the two ends. The CDR3 runs 15 residues. The germline gives CDR1 LNHDA, CDR2 SQIVND (reference sequence). The CDR3, as DNA: TGTGCCAGTACCTTTGTGGAGGGCGGGAGTCAGCCCCAGCATTTT. As protein: CASTFVEGGSQPQHF.

This clone was detected once. This chain uses TRBV6-5 with TRBJ2-3, with D perhaps matching TRBD2 (5 bases). The CDR3 sequence is 15 residues long. V lost 2 bases and J 3 bases, leaving 12 bases between the germline ends. The V gene's germline CDR1 is MNHEY and CDR2 SVGAGI. The CDR3 sequence: CASSYKGWRTDTQYF. CDR3 in DNA: TGTGCCAGCAGTTACAAAGGGTGGAGGACAGATACGCAGTATTTT.

This clone showed up just once. The chain employs TRBV7-3 and TRBJ2-3, with 9 nucleotides matching TRBD2. The CDR3 extends over 18 amino acids. Germline-derived CDR1 and CDR2 are SGHTA and FQGTGA. V gave up 5 bases and J gave up 0 bases; unmatched junction bases: 12. The CDR3 here is CASSLLGLAGASTDTQYF. The CDR3 region has the DNA TGTGCCAGCAGCCTTCTAGGTTTAGCGGGGGCTAGCACAGATACGCAGTATTTT.

V is TRBV4-1 and J is TRBJ2-2; 9 positions agree with TRBD1. The CDR3 is made up of 16 amino acids. CDR1 and CDR2 from the germline V gene are MGHRA and YSYEKL. J was trimmed by 4 bases and V by 4 bases; bases with no gene match: 7. Written as DNA, the CDR3 is TGCGCCAGCAGCCCCGCCGGGACAGGGATCACCGGGGAGCTGTTTTTT. Its protein is CASSPAGTGITGELFF.

The V gene is TRBV29-1, the J gene TRBJ2-3; D ambiguous. Germline V CDR1 and CDR2: SQVTM, ANQGSEA. V lost 4 bases and J lost 5, with 10 bases in between. The CDR3 extends over 12 amino acids. CDR3 bases: TGCAGCGTTGGCCAGGCTGGAGATACGCAGTATTTT. This translates into CSVGQAGDTQYF.

The chain links TRBV7-2 to TRBJ2-7, with 12 bases lining up with TRBD2. The trim removed 5 bases at V and 7 bases at J, leaving 6 bases unmatched. The CDR3 sequence is 14 residues long. The germline V gene has CDR1 SGHTA and CDR2 FQGNSA. For the CDR3, the DNA is TGTGCCAGCAGCCGGACTAGCGGGATTGGGGAGCAGTACTTC. This sequence encodes CASSRTSGIGEQYF. The whole variable domain, filled in from reference TRBV7-2 and TRBJ2-7, reads GAGVSQSPSNKVTEKGKDVELRCDPISGHTALYWYRQSLGQGLEFLIYFQGNSAPDKSGLPSDRFSAERTGGSVSTLTIQRTQQEDSAVYLCASSRTSGIGEQYFGPGTRLTVT.

This clone came up a few times. The chain has TRBV6-2 or TRBV6-3 and TRBJ1-6; D gene uncertain. V lost 2 bases to trimming and J lost 7 bases, with 6 bases between them. CDR3 length equals 13 residues. Germline V lookup: CDR1 MNHEY, CDR2 SVGEGT. CDR3 protein: CASSYQENSPLHF. CDR3 nucleotides: TGTGCCAGCAGTTACCAAGAGAATTCACCCCTCCACTTT.

This sequence joins TRBV6-2 or TRBV6-3 and TRBJ2-7; D possibly corresponds to TRBD2 (5 bases). The CDR3 is made up of 15 amino acids. The germline CDR1 and CDR2 sequences are MNHEY and SVGEGT. V lost 6 bases, J lost 1 base, and 16 bases lay in between. CDR3 region: CASSHQEVWSYEQYF. CDR3 nucleotides: TGTGCCAGCAGCCACCAGGAGGTTTGGTCCTACGAGCAGTACTTC.

The chain uses TRBV4-2 and TRBJ1-3; TRBD1 agrees at 7 bases. V trimming: 1 base; J trimming: 5 bases; junction bases outside the gene matches: 5. The CDR3 covers 15 residues. Per the germline V gene, CDR1 is LGHNA and CDR2 is YNFKEQ. The CDR3 here is CASSQVGQTRNTIYF. The CDR3 DNA is TGTGCCAGCAGCCAAGTGGGACAGACGAGAAACACCATATATTTT.

As regards this clone: One junction end disagrees with the germline gene, perhaps due to a read error. This chain connects TRBV12-3 or TRBV12-4 to TRBJ1-2; a possible D gene is TRBD1 (6 bases). The CDR3 extends over 12 amino acids. The CDR3 loop is CASGQSAGAYFF. The CDR3 DNA reads TGTGCCAGCGGCCAATCAGCAGGGGCATACTTCTTC.

This rearrangement joins TRBV11-2 to TRBJ1-1; D is uncertain. Germline-derived CDR1 and CDR2 are SGHAT and FQNNGV. Trimming shortened V by 5 bases and J by 3 bases, and 7 bases separated the two germline ends. The CDR3 loop spans 12 amino acids. CDR3 amino acids: CASSLRYTEAFF. The DNA for the CDR3 is TGTGCCAGCAGCCTACGGTACACTGAAGCTTTCTTT.

This clone was recorded only once. V gene TRBV6-5 combines with J gene TRBJ1-2; 10 bases line up with TRBD1. V shed 6 bases, J shed 8 bases, and the junction held 6 bases outside the gene matches. This CDR3 spans 13 amino acids. CDR1 MNHEY and CDR2 SVGAGI come from the germline V gene. CDR3 nucleotide sequence: TGTGCCAGCAGGGACGGACAGGGGGGAGGCTACACCTTC. Amino acids: CASRDGQGGGYTF.

J is TRBJ2-1 and V is TRBV3-1 (or the pseudogene TRBV3-2); TRBD2 is a possible D gene (6 bases). The germline gives CDR1 LGHDT, CDR2 YNNKEL (reference sequence). Trimming cost V 2 bases and J 4 bases, with 9 bases left between them. There are 14 residues in the CDR3. The DNA of the CDR3 is TGTGCCAGCAGCCAATCGGGAGAATACAATGAGCAGTTCTTC. It yields the protein CASSQSGEYNEQFF.

The chain recombines TRBV21-1 with TRBJ1-3; no DNA check was done on the table's D call, TRBD1. TRBV21-1 counts as a pseudogene. This CDR3 contains 14 residues. CDR3: CATHQGAGGNTIYF. CDR3 coding DNA: TGTGCCACCCACCAGGGGGCGGGGGGAAACACCATATATTTT.

V and J are TRBV9 and TRBJ2-1, with 11 bases matching TRBD2. The CDR3 extends over 18 amino acids. Looked up from germline, CDR1 is SGDLS and CDR2 is YYNGEE. V trimming: 0 bases; J trimming: 10 bases; junction bases outside the gene matches: 15. CDR3: CASSVARDFIAGGEEQFF. DNA of the CDR3: TGTGCCAGCAGCGTAGCCAGGGATTTTATAGCGGGAGGGGAGGAGCAGTTCTTC.

The chain couples TRBV5-1 to TRBJ2-5; 10 nucleotides agree with TRBD2. The CDR3 is made up of 16 amino acids. V dropped 2 bases and J dropped 1; count of bases not matched to a gene: 5. Germline V gene lookup returns CDR1 SGHRS and CDR2 YFSETQ. The CDR3 DNA sequence: TGCGCCAGCAGCTTTGCGAGCGGGGGGGCCCAAGAGACCCAGTACTTC. It translates to CASSFASGGAQETQYF. Variable domain in full (rest from reference TRBV5-1 and TRBJ2-5): KAGVTQTPRYLIKTRGQQVTLSCSPISGHRSVSWYQQTPGQGLQFLFEYFSETQRNKGNFPGRFSGRQFSNSRSEMNVSTLELGDSALYLCASSFASGGAQETQYFGPGTRLLVL.

The rearrangement joins TRBV30 to TRBJ2-3; TRBD2 agrees at 8 bases. The trim removed 7 bases at V and 4 bases at J, leaving 7 bases unmatched. Germline V gene lookup returns CDR1 GTSNPN and CDR2 SVGIG (reference sequence). The CDR3 runs 13 residues. CDR3 in amino acids: CAFSWRGADTQYF. The DNA for the CDR3 is TGTGCCTTTTCCTGGCGGGGGGCAGATACGCAGTATTTT.

The rearrangement links TRBV27 to TRBJ1-2; TRBD1 is a possible D gene (5 bases). Trimming stripped 4 bases from V and 7 bases from J, with 10 bases between. The germline V gene has CDR1 MNHEY and CDR2 SMNVEV (reference sequence). This CDR3 comprises 12 residues. Here the CDR3 reads CASSSGGGGYTF. CDR3 sequence (DNA): TGTGCCAGCAGTTCGGGGGGGGGTGGCTACACCTTC.

The rearrangement joins TRBV6-2 or TRBV6-3 to TRBJ2-7; D not certain. V gave up 6 bases and J gave up 3 bases, with 15 bases separating them. Germline V CDR1 and CDR2: MNHEY, SVGEGT. The CDR3 covers 14 residues. CDR3 DNA: TGTGCCAGCAGCCCGTATGAGGCCGACTACGAGCAGTACTTC. This encodes CASSPYEADYEQYF.